This TCR beta chain was recorded in a study of OX40 agonist ivuxolimab in advanced cancers. At the level of the whole study: Ivuxolimab was an agonistic, fully human IgG2 monoclonal antibody directed against OX40 (CD134), a costimulatory receptor. Intravenous ivuxolimab was administered to patients every 2 weeks at six dose levels: 0.01, 0.1, 0.3, 1.5, 3 and 10 mg/kg. Of the roughly 51 patients in dose escalation, approximately 20 had hepatocellular carcinoma, some 15 had melanoma, 9 had renal cell carcinoma and 9 had head and neck cancer. The dose-escalation cohort was 82.7% male with a mean age of 60 years, ranging from roughly 23 to 79. Patients were allowed to have had prior anti-PD-1, anti-PD-L1 or anti-CTLA-4 therapy, and 40% of the dose-escalation patients had been treated with checkpoint inhibitors. Partial responses occurred in three dose-escalation patients: two with cutaneous melanoma and one with hepatocellular carcinoma. Peripheral TCRbeta sequencing aimed to test whether ivuxolimab altered TCR sequence diversity and caused clonal T-cell expansion. The paper describes the monotherapy dose-escalation part (N of about 54 patients) of the phase I trial of ivuxolimab.

The germline V gene (reference sequence) gives CDR1 as MNHEY and CDR2 as SMNVEV. The junction shows trimming of 6 bases on V and 0 bases on J, plus 11 bases between the germline ends. The CDR3 goes from the cysteine to the phenylalanine over 14 residues. Just CDR3 DNA is preserved here, 42 bases in frame from base 1. The paper's findings and limits, for the study overall: Antigen specificity was not determined for the clonally expanded peripheral T cells. Low levels of normalized T-cell clonal expansion were also seen in some nonresponding patients. At doses from 0.1 to 3.0 mg/kg, clonal expansion was seen in both CD4+ and CD8+ blood T cells between baseline and week 6. After ivuxolimab, more expanded clones were found on average in CD8+ T cells than in CD4+ T cells. In the 0.1-3.0 mg/kg groups, partial responders had among the lowest normalized peripheral clonal expansion, particularly in CD8+ T cells.

As for this clone: It lacks a known antigen. Per-nucleotide qualities are absent, and no much larger clonotype sits a single base away.

Genomic DNA was isolated from the sorted cells so that the TCRbeta CDR3 region could be sequenced. The immunoSEQ Assay was used for sequencing of TCRbeta CDR3 regions. TCRdb took this table from immuneACCESS and kept in-frame rearrangements with V and J called. Such tables lack part of the clones; where checked against another copy, unresolved V genes explain under half of the gap, and the rest is unexplained. The sample data list about 45,000 clones, and about 86% of these were observed just once. The leading ten clones occupy 0.38% of the sample. Patients with a history of autoimmune disease or receiving systemic immunosuppression were excluded from the trial. In every dose cohort, peripheral blood was drawn for TCR sequencing at baseline, cycle 4 day 1, and cycle 7 day 1. The samples were drawn from a first-in-human, open-label, multicenter phase I dose-escalation trial of ivuxolimab. Adults with locally advanced or metastatic melanoma, renal cell, hepatocellular, or head and neck squamous cell carcinoma were enrolled in the trial. CD4+ and CD8+ T cells were sorted separately from peripheral blood before TCR sequencing.

Sequenced here: CD4+ or CD8+ T cells sorted from blood, sampled in a trial of the OX40 agonist ivuxolimab. The chain links TRBV27 with TRBJ1-2; the D segment could be TRBD1, given 5 matching bases. The TCR originated in an adult with an advanced solid tumor such as melanoma, head and neck, liver or kidney cancer. The nucleotide sequence is TGTGCCAGCAGACCAGGGTGGGCTAACTATGGCTACACCTTC. This sequence encodes CASRPGWANYGYTF.